This is a list of T cell receptor beta chains from one sample in a study of blood T cells in healthy people across ages. MiXCR was run by TCRdb on the 5' RACE reads, yielding one entry per CDR3 protein. The sample lists some 790,000 distinct CDR3 sequences; roughly 26% were seen once. The sequenced sample was blood. These receptors originate from a woman of 80 years or more in good health. Both conserved end residues are part of each CDR3. The order of the fields is D gene, CDR3 length, V gene, J gene, CDR3 protein. D genes are given only for firm matches.

>TRBD2|15|TRBV20-1|TRBJ2-7
CSARDGAGGFYEQYF
>NA|14|TRBV7-2|TRBJ2-5
CASSLGSGQETQYF
>NA|13|TRBV12-3/TRBV12-4|TRBJ1-5
CASSPMGGPTQHF
>TRBD1|17|TRBV25-1|TRBJ2-1
CASSESGTGLPPGEQFF
>TRBD2|15|TRBV7-2|NA
CASSLELAPAYEQYF
>NA|14|TRBV6-5|TRBJ2-1
CASRPPGDGNEQFF
>TRBD2|16|TRBV2|TRBJ2-5
CASSEWLAGGQETQYF
>NA|12|TRBV28|TRBJ1-2
CASSMDRMGYTF
>TRBD1|14|TRBV2|TRBJ2-7
CASSYRGGYNEQYF
>NA|14|TRBV6-2/TRBV6-3|TRBJ2-1
CASSYSSRYNEQFF
>NA|16|TRBV3-1|TRBJ2-5
CASSQVEIAGQETQYF
>NA|14|TRBV30|TRBJ1-1
CAWRAGRSNTEAFF
>NA|13|TRBV3-1|TRBJ2-5
CASSQPGDETQYF
>NA|13|TRBV12-3/TRBV12-4|TRBJ2-5
CASRNSLLETQYF
>NA|11|TRBV12-3/TRBV12-4|TRBJ1-2
CASSLRGGYTF
>NA|13|TRBV5-5|TRBJ2-2
CASSFAFTGELFF
>TRBD2|17|TRBV11-2|TRBJ2-5
CASSLVLGAGGVETQYF
>TRBD2|14|TRBV11-2|TRBJ2-3
CASRLAGGTDTQYF
>NA|13|TRBV6-2/TRBV6-3|TRBJ2-5
CASTQNSGETQYF
>TRBD2|17|TRBV4-2|TRBJ2-3
CASSQEVLAGFTDTQYF
>NA|16|TRBV11-2|TRBJ2-7
CASSQAGTGLSYEQYF
>NA|14|TRBV20-1|TRBJ2-1
CSALRDRLYNEQFF
>NA|11|TRBV6-2/TRBV6-3|TRBJ2-5
CASSYGWEQYF
>NA|15|TRBV19|TRBJ2-2
CASGRQDVNSGELFF
>NA|15|TRBV7-2|TRBJ2-5
CAGSLDPSLGETQYF
>NA|14|TRBV12-3/TRBV12-4|TRBJ2-7
CASTLWGSGYEQYF
>NA|14|TRBV5-1|TRBJ2-5
CASSLSPGRETQYF
>TRBD1|14|TRBV7-7|TRBJ2-5
CASSSQGVLETQYF
>TRBD1|16|TRBV24-1|TRBJ2-2
CATSDAGGARPGELFF
>TRBD2|18|TRBV7-2|TRBJ2-5
CASSPGLAGGKYQETQYF
>NA|13|TRBV4-3|TRBJ1-2
CASSQEGRRGYTF
>NA|14|TRBV7-2|TRBJ2-5
CASSYGHTQETRYF
>NA|15|TRBV7-2|TRBJ2-3
CASSLERGRTDTQYF
>NA|11|TRBV7-2|TRBJ1-2
CASSLDQAYTF
>TRBD1|14|TRBV6-1|TRBJ1-2
CASRLTGGDYGYTF
>TRBD1|14|TRBV6-2/TRBV6-3|TRBJ1-6
CASRKTGGNSPLHF
>TRBD1|15|TRBV5-1|TRBJ1-2
CASSAGQGPRYGYTF
>NA|14|TRBV20-1|TRBJ1-2
CSAGTPPGAQIHTF
>NA|15|TRBV4-3|TRBJ1-2
CASSQETGVIYGYTF
>NA|14|TRBV20-1|TRBJ2-5
CSARGYSERETQYF
>NA|15|TRBV20-1|TRBJ1-4
CSASRFPGTNEKLFF
>NA|13|TRBV12-3/TRBV12-4|TRBJ1-5
CASSVTESQPQHF
>TRBD2|14|TRBV20-1|TRBJ2-7
CSARARRGGYEQYF
>TRBD1|14|TRBV5-1|TRBJ1-5
CASSTTGGVKPQHF
>TRBD1|18|TRBV6-1|TRBJ2-6
CASNRFRQGATGANVLTF
>TRBD1|15|TRBV2|TRBJ1-4
CASSGQGAHGKKLFF
>NA|15|TRBV28|TRBJ1-4
CASSLPLRAEGKLFF
>NA|14|TRBV7-9|TRBJ1-6
CASSPPAPNSPLHF
>NA|15|TRBV20-1|NA
CSARDGLDAKETQYF
>NA|16|TRBV6-2/TRBV6-3|TRBJ2-3
CASSYSTTLGADTQYF
>NA|12|TRBV30|TRBJ1-2
CARTGGAGSYTF
>TRBD2|16|TRBV4-3|TRBJ2-1
CASSRRTSGGYNEQFF
>TRBD2|16|TRBV20-1|TRBJ2-3
CSARAPREGLTDTQYF
>NA|15|TRBV12-3/TRBV12-4|TRBJ2-2
CASSFFVGGAGELFF